The source of this TCR beta chain is a study of T cell repertoires in cytomegalovirus infection. Study background: The public TCR beta signatures pointed to both CMV infection and matching HLA type. Study-wide results and caveats: It was HLA-C-restricted CMV-specific TCR beta clonotypes that dominated the response ex vivo.

This CDR3 contains 16 residues. V trimming: 5 bases; J trimming: 5 bases; junction bases outside the gene matches: 6. In germline, CDR1 is MDHEN, CDR2 SYDVKM. Regarding this clonotype: Its antigen remains unknown.

TCRdb re-called the reads with MiXCR, one entry per CDR3 protein. This table has hundreds of thousands of distinct CDR3 sequences, 35% to 45% appearing once. The chain employs TRBV28 and TRBJ2-6; 10 bases are a match to TRBD1. The receptor was derived from a human donor in good health (CMV status not recorded). Some clones in this sample may be carry-over from other donors' samples. Sequencing was done on a sample of PBMCs. CDR3 loop: CASSADRGLRANVLTF. DNA of the CDR3: TGTGCCAGCAGTGCAGACAGGGGGCTAAGGGCCAACGTCCTGACTTTC.